This T cell receptor beta chain was documented in a study of technical replicates of blood from a few donors. V lost 4 bases to trimming and J lost 4 bases, with 15 bases between them. The CDR3 totals 14 residues. Germline V gene sequence: CDR1 SQVTM, CDR2 ANQGSEA. Clones were sequenced by immunoSEQ multiplex PCR, and TCRdb holds only the in-frame ones, with some missing. The repertoire has tens of thousands of clones, nearly 98% of them found once; the top ten carry about 0.26%. The chain recombines TRBV29-1 with TRBJ2-3; D possibly corresponds to TRBD1 (6 bases). Sequencing input: T cells isolated from PBMCs. The receptor's source is a human donor in good health. CDR3 residues: CSVAGATGADTQYF. DNA for the CDR3: TGCAGCGTTGCAGGGGCAACAGGCGCAGATACGCAGTATTTT.